The T cell receptor beta chain under discussion was sequenced for a study of blood T cell repertoires in COVID-19. Overall study: The United States, Italy and Spain provided the acute and convalescent COVID-19 samples.

The CDR3 has 15 amino acids. Between the trimmed V and J ends, which lost 4 bases and 1 base, there was a span of 15 bases. Germline V gene lookup returns CDR1 DFQATT and CDR2 SNEGSKA (reference sequence). In the original workflow: For nucleated cells, counts were estimated from reference gene primer amplification. Data came from immunoSEQ multiplex PCR; TCRdb stores just in-frame clones and leaves some out. D and trimming were read from the DNA, whereas the V and J calls and clone size are those reported in that table. Among more than 95,000 clones, under 80% were seen once, and the ten largest hold 2% to 3%.

The chain combines TRBV20-1 with TRBJ2-3; weak D call: TRBD1 (5 bases). The material sequenced was peripheral blood. The receptor's source is a man aged 45 to 65 with acute or convalescent COVID-19. CDR3 in amino acids: CSATDTGLGTDTQYF. Here the CDR3 DNA reads TGCAGTGCTACTGACACAGGATTGGGCACAGATACGCAGTATTTT.